A single sample is the source of the 10 T cell receptor beta chains below, sequenced in a study of blood T cell repertoires in COVID-19. This table comes from immunoSEQ multiplex PCR, and its TCRdb copy is limited to in-frame clones, with some not included. The table has about 130,000 clones, more than 70% seen once. Sequencing was performed on peripheral blood. Receptor source: a woman aged 25-40 years who had recovered from COVID-19.

This clone showed up just a few times. The gene calls are TRBV5-6 and TRBJ1-5; D uncertain. Germline V gene lookup returns CDR1 SGHDT and CDR2 YYEEEE. This CDR3 spans 14 amino acids. Trimming stripped 1 base from V and 0 bases from J, with 5 bases between. The CDR3 protein is CASSLFNSNQPQHF. CDR3 in DNA: TGTGCCAGCAGCTTGTTTAATAGCAATCAGCCCCAGCATTTT.

V and J are TRBV27 and TRBJ2-3, with a tentative D call TRBD2 (6 bases). The CDR3 is 17 amino acids. Germline V gene sequence: CDR1 MNHEY, CDR2 SMNVEV (reference sequence). V lost 5 bases and J 6 bases, leaving 24 bases between the germline ends. CDR3 coding DNA: TGTGCCAGCAGTCCCCCGGGGGTAGCCGCAGTACGGGATACGCAGTATTTT. This codes for CASSPPGVAAVRDTQYF.

This clone has a single count. This chain links TRBV5-5 with TRBJ2-7, with D perhaps matching TRBD2 (6 bases). The CDR3 sequence is 13 residues long. Germline loops: CDR1 SGHKS, CDR2 YYEKEE (reference sequence). The V gene lost 4 bases and the J gene lost 5 bases, with 13 bases spanning the gap. The DNA for the CDR3 is TGTGCCAGCAGCCAATCGGGGGTCAACGAGCAGTACTTC. This codes for CASSQSGVNEQYF.

The V call is TRBV19, the J call TRBJ2-7, with 7 bases fitting TRBD1. J was trimmed by 7 bases and V by 4 bases; bases with no gene match: 13. The germline CDR1 and CDR2 sequences are LNHDA and SQIVND (reference sequence). CDR3 length: 15 residues. The CDR3 DNA reads TGTGCCAGTAGTAACCGGGACAGACTGAGCAAGGAGCAGTACTTC. Its protein is CASSNRDRLSKEQYF.

The chain has TRBV6-6 and TRBJ2-1, with D tentatively TRBD1 (5 bases). Germline V gives CDR1 MNHNY, CDR2 SVGAGI (reference sequence). Trimming took off 4 bases at V and 4 bases at J, with 14 bases between the two ends. The CDR3 loop spans 15 amino acids. For the CDR3, the DNA is TGTGCCAGCAGTTCCCCCGATCAGGGTTACAATGAGCAGTTCTTC. This sequence encodes CASSSPDQGYNEQFF.

The gene calls are TRBV6-5 and TRBJ1-2; D gene uncertain. V was cut by 9 bases and J by 3 bases, with 8 bases left in between. CDR3 length: 11 residues. From germline, CDR1 is MNHEY and CDR2 SVGAGI. CDR3: CASGLDYGYTF. The DNA for the CDR3 is TGTGCCAGTGGACTGGACTATGGCTACACCTTC.

The rearrangement joins TRBV5-1 to TRBJ2-7; D might be TRBD1 (6 bases). V was shortened by 3 bases and J by 0 bases, with 10 bases between the two germline ends. Germline V gene data show CDR1 as SGHRS and CDR2 as YFSETQ. The CDR3 loop spans 14 amino acids. The CDR3 bases are TGCGCCAGCAGCTACAAGGGGGACTCCTACGAGCAGTACTTC. Translating it yields CASSYKGDSYEQYF. The full variable domain, completed using reference TRBV5-1 and TRBJ2-7, is KAGVTQTPRYLIKTRGQQVTLSCSPISGHRSVSWYQQTPGQGLQFLFEYFSETQRNKGNFPGRFSGRQFSNSRSEMNVSTLELGDSALYLCASSYKGDSYEQYFGPGTRLTVT.

In nucleotides, the CDR3 is TGTGCCACCAGTGCCGGGGACAGGGAAGAGACCCAGTACTTC. It is translated as CATSAGDREETQYF. The V and J genes are TRBV24-1 and TRBJ2-5, with 9 bases aligning to TRBD1. Losses at the gene ends were 5 bases for V and 3 bases for J; bases not matched to a gene: 3. CDR1 is KGHDR, CDR2 SFDVKD, per germline. The CDR3 loop spans 14 amino acids.

The J gene is TRBJ2-5, the V gene TRBV6-5, with a tentative D call TRBD2 (6 bases). Trimming removed 10 bases at V and 2 bases at J, with 14 bases between. There are 13 residues in the CDR3. The germline V gene encodes CDR1 MNHEY and CDR2 SVGAGI. CDR3 in amino acids: CATKRGKQETQYF. The CDR3 nucleotides read TGTGCCACCAAACGGGGGAAACAAGAGACCCAGTACTTC.

The chain links TRBV19 to TRBJ2-7; TRBD1 might be the D (5 bases). Trimming left V 3 bases short and J 2 bases short, with 17 bases between. Germline V CDR1 and CDR2: LNHDA, SQIVND (reference sequence). The CDR3 loop spans 16 amino acids. The CDR3 DNA is TGTGCCAGTAGTATGGGGTCAGGGATCACAACCTACGAGCAGTACTTC. Amino acid sequence: CASSMGSGITTYEQYF.